These 13 T cell receptor beta chains were sequenced from one sample in a study of blood T cell repertoires in COVID-19. TCRdb's copy holds only in-frame clones and misses some; the assay was immunoSEQ multiplex PCR. The sample carries a few hundred thousand clones, about nine tenths recorded once. Sequenced: PBMCs or T cells enriched from blood (not recorded which). The receptor source for this set is a woman aged 45-60 years who had been exposed to COVID-19.

In this sample, this clone turned up once. The chain joins TRBV21-1 to TRBJ1-1; no check of the table's D call, TRBD1, against the DNA was made. TRBV21-1 is recorded as a pseudogene. This CDR3 contains 13 residues. CDR3 nucleotides: TGTGCCAGCTGGACAGGGTCGGACACTGAAGCTTTCTTT. Translation: CASWTGSDTEAFF.

The chain uses TRBV12-3 or TRBV12-4 and TRBJ2-7, with 7 bases lining up with TRBD2. The ends lost 7 bases at V and 4 bases at J; junction bases unmatched: 7. This CDR3 is 13 amino acids long. The CDR3 DNA sequence: TGTGCCAGCACCCCGGGACTACCATACGAGCAGTACTTC. Amino acids: CASTPGLPYEQYF.

This chain joins TRBV27 and TRBJ1-5; D is perhaps TRBD1 (6 bases). Germline V gene sequence: CDR1 MNHEY, CDR2 SMNVEV (reference sequence). The CDR3 spans 17 residues. V was clipped by 3 bases and J by 0 bases, with 15 bases between them. CDR3 residues: CASSLLGAANSNQPQHF. The CDR3 bases are TGTGCCAGCAGTTTGCTGGGGGCGGCAAATAGCAATCAGCCCCAGCATTTT.

The chain recombines TRBV2 with TRBJ1-5; TRBD1 matches at 10 bases. CDR3 length: 15 residues. V was pared by 4 bases and J by 6 bases, with 6 bases of the junction left unmatched. Germline values: CDR1 SNHLY, CDR2 FYNNEI. The CDR3 bases are TGTGCCAGCAGTGTTGACAGGGGGCGTTTTCAGCCCCAGCATTTT. Residues: CASSVDRGRFQPQHF.

This sequence joins TRBV2 and TRBJ1-5, with 9 positions matching TRBD1. Germline lookup yields CDR1 SNHLY and CDR2 FYNNEI. This CDR3 has 14 amino acids. Trimming cost V 6 bases and J 7 bases; bases outside gene matches: 7. Here the CDR3 DNA reads TGTGCCAGCAGCCAGGACAGGGGTGGGCAGCCCCAGCATTTT. Residues: CASSQDRGGQPQHF.

The chain carries TRBV4-1 and TRBJ2-1, with 12 bases aligning to TRBD2. Germline V gene lookup returns CDR1 MGHRA and CDR2 YSYEKL. The CDR3 is 18 amino acids. V dropped 2 bases and J dropped 4; count of bases not matched to a gene: 9. The CDR3 bases are TGCGCCAGCAGCCAAAATCTAGCGGGGGGGCAGGGGTACAATGAGCAGTTCTTC. This sequence encodes CASSQNLAGGQGYNEQFF.

V gene TRBV6-1 combines with J gene TRBJ2-7; D is unclear. Trimming left V 1 base short and J 5 bases short, with 6 bases between. The CDR3 is made up of 12 amino acids. Germline CDR1 MNHNS, CDR2 SASEGT. The CDR3 loop is CASSEVRNEQYF. CDR3 bases: TGTGCCAGCAGTGAAGTGAGGAACGAGCAGTACTTC.

The gene calls are TRBV6-5 and TRBJ2-7; the match to TRBD1 covers 7 bases. The ends lost 8 bases at V and 2 bases at J; junction bases unmatched: 6. CDR3 size: 13 residues. Germline CDR1 is MNHEY and CDR2 is SVGAGI. The CDR3 DNA reads as TGTGCCAGCTCGCTAGGGGGCCCCTACGAGCAGTACTTC. It translates to CASSLGGPYEQYF.

This clone was picked up one time. This chain uses TRBV7-6 with TRBJ2-1, with 9 bases matching TRBD1. The CDR3 runs to 17 residues. Germline V gives CDR1 SGHVS, CDR2 FNYEAQ. J gave up 3 bases and V 1 base, and 7 bases lay outside the gene matches. CDR3 DNA: TGTGCCAGCAGCTTAGAAGCACCGGGACAGGGCTACAATGAGCAGTTCTTC. It yields the protein CASSLEAPGQGYNEQFF.

The J gene is TRBJ2-7, the V gene TRBV5-1; tentatively, D is TRBD2 (5 bases). The CDR3 contains 11 residues. Looked up from germline, CDR1 is SGHRS and CDR2 is YFSETQ. V was cut by 7 bases and J by 5 bases, with 10 bases left in between. The CDR3 DNA reads TGCGCCAGCCACCTCGGGGACGAGCAGTACTTC. Encoded protein: CASHLGDEQYF.

The gene calls are TRBV28 and TRBJ2-2; TRBD2 matches 8 bases. This CDR3 region has 16 residues. Per the germline V gene, CDR1 is MDHEN and CDR2 is SYDVKM. V shed 4 bases, J shed 7 bases, and the junction held 11 bases outside the gene matches. The CDR3 DNA reads TGTGCCAGCAGTTCGCCGGGACTAGACTATCTCGGGGAGCTGTTTTTT. It codes for CASSSPGLDYLGELFF.

The chain has TRBV10-3 and TRBJ2-1; 11 positions agree with TRBD2. V lost 0 bases and J lost 0; bases outside the gene matches: 4. CDR3 size: 18 residues. CDR1 ENHRY and CDR2 SYGVKD come from the germline V gene. The CDR3 loop reads CAISESTSGGFSYNEQFF. DNA for the CDR3: TGTGCCATCAGTGAGTCAACTAGCGGGGGATTCTCCTACAATGAGCAGTTCTTC.

The rearrangement links TRBV3-1 (or the pseudogene TRBV3-2) to TRBJ2-7; a possible D gene is TRBD2 (6 bases). Looked up from germline, CDR1 is LGHDT and CDR2 is YNNKEL (reference sequence). Trimming removed 1 base at V and 6 bases at J, with 19 bases between. This CDR3 spans 16 amino acids. The CDR3 DNA follows: TGTGCCAGCAGCCAAGGCCGGAGGGATCTCATCGGCGAGCAGTACTTC. It is translated as CASSQGRRDLIGEQYF.